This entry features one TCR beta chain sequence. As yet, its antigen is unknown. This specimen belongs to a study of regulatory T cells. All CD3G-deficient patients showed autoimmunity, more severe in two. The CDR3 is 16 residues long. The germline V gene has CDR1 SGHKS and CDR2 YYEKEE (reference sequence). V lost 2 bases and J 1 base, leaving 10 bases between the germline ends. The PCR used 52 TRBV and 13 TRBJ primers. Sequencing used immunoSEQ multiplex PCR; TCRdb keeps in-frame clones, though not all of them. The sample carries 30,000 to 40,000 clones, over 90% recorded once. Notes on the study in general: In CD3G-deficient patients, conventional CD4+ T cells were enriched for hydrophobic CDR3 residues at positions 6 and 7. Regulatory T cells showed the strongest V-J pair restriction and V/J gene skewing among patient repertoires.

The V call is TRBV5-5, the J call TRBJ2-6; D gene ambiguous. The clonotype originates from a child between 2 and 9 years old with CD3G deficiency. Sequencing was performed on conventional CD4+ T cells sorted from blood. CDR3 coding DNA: TGTGCCAGCAGCTTCTCAGGACCTTCTGGGGCCAACGTCCTGACTTTC. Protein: CASSFSGPSGANVLTF.